These T cell receptor beta chains were read from a single sample in a study of T cells in Graves' hyperthyroidism and ophthalmopathy. TCRdb passed the multiplex PCR reads through MiXCR, listing each CDR3 protein once. The profile shows some 500,000 distinct CDR3 sequences, around 14% of them singletons. The specimen was blood. These TCRs come from a woman under 30 with Graves' hyperthyroidism. CDR3s leave out the opening cysteine and the closing phenylalanine or tryptophan.

TRBV30 | AFTSGFYNEQF
TRBV10-2 | ASIGGRAKETQY
TRBV6-1 | ASSRGQGRQGNTIY
TRBV7-2 | ASSFGLGFNTGELF
TRBV2 | ASSVGASTDTQY
TRBV12-3/TRBV12-4 | ASSLGRLGSYNEQF
TRBV7-9 | ASAPGYGVNQPQH
TRBV12-3/TRBV12-4 | ASSFPGGSAYNEQF
TRBV7-9 | ASSLPGQRDSYT
TRBV12-3/TRBV12-4 | ASRVQALTYNEQF
TRBV2 | ASSALGRLDTEAF
TRBV6-2/TRBV6-3 | ASSPRLAGEETQY
TRBV18 | ASSSGAGTEAF